The 10 T cell receptor beta chains reported below all come from one sample, sequenced in a study of patients and donors after allogeneic stem cell transplantation. In TCRdb, the RT-PCR reads were re-called with MiXCR into one record per CDR3 protein. This table has some 960,000 distinct CDR3 sequences, about a sixth appearing once. The sequenced material came from blood, either unsorted or a sorted T cell fraction (not recorded which). Receptors originate from a human donor who was either an allogeneic HSCT recipient or a stem cell or donor lymphocyte infusion donor (not recorded which). It is not recorded whose cells these are; they may come from a transplant donor.

The rearrangement links TRBV7-3 to TRBJ2-5; 10 nucleotides align to TRBD2. The germline V gene has CDR1 SGHTA and CDR2 FQGTGA. The CDR3 totals 15 residues. J gave up 2 bases and V 5 bases, and 5 bases lay outside the gene matches. The CDR3 nucleotides are TGTGCCAGCAGCAAGACTAGCGGGCTACAAGAGACCCAGTACTTC. Its protein product is CASSKTSGLQETQYF.

This clonotype appeared a single time. The chain uses TRBV18 and TRBJ2-1; tentatively, D is TRBD1 (5 bases). Per the germline V gene, CDR1 is KGHSH and CDR2 is LQKENI. The CDR3 runs 14 residues. V dropped 5 bases and J dropped 7 bases, with 15 bases sitting between them. The CDR3 here is CASSARVGRNEQFF. Here the CDR3 DNA reads TGTGCCAGCTCAGCCAGGGTAGGCAGAAATGAGCAGTTCTTC.

This clonotype was recorded at least ten times. This chain links TRBV15 with TRBJ1-4, with D maybe TRBD1 (5 bases). The CDR3 consists of 15 residues. CDR1 and CDR2 from the germline V gene are LNHNV and YYDKDF (reference sequence). V gave up 3 bases and J gave up 8 bases, with 16 bases separating them. The CDR3 region has the DNA TGTGCCACCAGCAGGACCGGGACCCGGGAGGAAAAACTGTTTTTT. Its translation is CATSRTGTREEKLFF.

V gene TRBV19 combines with J gene TRBJ1-2; D unclear. Germline CDR1 reads LNHDA; CDR2 reads SQIVND (reference sequence). This CDR3 has 13 residues. Between the trimmed V and J ends, which lost 6 bases and 4 bases, there was a span of 12 bases. The CDR3: CASRAGPVYGYTF. The CDR3 region has the DNA TGTGCCAGTAGGGCAGGACCCGTCTATGGCTACACCTTC.

This clonotype was counted between two and nine times. The CDR3 protein is CASSAGTSGRRAYSYNEQFF. DNA of the CDR3: TGTGCCAGCAGCGCCGGGACTAGCGGGAGGCGCGCGTACTCCTACAATGAGCAGTTCTTC. This sequence joins TRBV9 and TRBJ2-1, with 15 bases that match TRBD2. The CDR3 sequence is 20 residues long. In germline, CDR1 is SGDLS, CDR2 YYNGEE. Trimming at V came to 3 bases and at J to 0 bases, leaving 10 bases not matched to a gene.

This clonotype was observed a few times. This chain links TRBV27 with TRBJ1-1; the match to TRBD1 covers 9 bases. After removal of 5 bases from V and 4 bases from J, the junction contained 5 bases not matched to a gene. Germline V gene lookup returns CDR1 MNHEY and CDR2 SMNVEV (reference sequence). This CDR3 has 14 amino acids. The CDR3 here is CASSHRDRATEAFF. The CDR3 bases are TGTGCCAGCAGTCACCGGGACAGGGCCACTGAAGCTTTCTTT.

The V gene is TRBV4-2, the J gene TRBJ2-3; 14 bases align to TRBD2. Germline V gives CDR1 LGHNA, CDR2 YNFKEQ. CDR3 length: 20 residues. V trimming: 0 bases; J trimming: 2 bases; junction bases outside the gene matches: 10. For the CDR3, the DNA is TGTGCCAGCAGCCAAGATTCCGGGACTAGCGGGAGACTCCCCACAGATACGCAGTATTTT. Translation gives CASSQDSGTSGRLPTDTQYF.

The sample holds a few counts of this clonotype. The rearrangement links TRBV24-1 to TRBJ2-1; a possible D gene is TRBD2 (5 bases). This CDR3 is built from 15 residues. Deletions cut 5 bases from V and 0 bases from J, with 10 bases between. Germline V CDR1 and CDR2: KGHDR, SFDVKD. The CDR3 here is CATSGPGSSYNEQFF. The CDR3 bases are TGTGCCACCAGTGGTCCGGGGAGCTCCTACAATGAGCAGTTCTTC.

At least ten counts were recorded for this clonotype. The rearrangement uses TRBV12-3 or TRBV12-4 and TRBJ1-1; D is possibly TRBD1 (5 bases). The CDR3 is 14 amino acids. V was clipped by 5 bases and J by 5 bases, with 15 bases between them. The CDR3 nucleotides read TGTGCCAGCAGTCTAGGGACTCGGGGGACTGAAGCTTTCTTT. This translates into CASSLGTRGTEAFF.

The table lists this clonotype with a few counts. This chain uses TRBV20-1 with TRBJ2-7; a possible D gene is TRBD2 (6 bases). From germline, CDR1 is DFQATT and CDR2 SNEGSKA (reference sequence). Trimming took 7 bases from V and 0 from J, leaving 10 bases between them. The CDR3 extends over 12 amino acids. The CDR3 reads CSVASASYEQYF. The CDR3, as DNA: TGCAGTGTGGCTAGCGCCTCCTACGAGCAGTACTTC.